This is a list of T cell receptor beta chains from one sample in a study of control samples from healthy donors and cancer patients. The data were produced by immunoSEQ multiplex PCR, yet TCRdb's version contains in-frame clones alone and is incomplete. The sample consists of 170,000 or so clones, 85% to 95% of them appearing once. The sequencing sample was made of blood. The receptor source for this set is a man between 18 and 29 years old in good health. CDR3s include the opening cysteine and the closing phenylalanine or tryptophan. Each record gives: V gene, D gene, clone size, J gene, CDR3 protein, CDR3 DNA. A D gene is named only where the DNA matches it firmly. The listing skips clone size in some rows; elsewhere it reads once, few, many or a size class.

v_call: TRBV27
d_call: .
clone_size: .
j_call: TRBJ1-5
cdr3_aa: CASSFVDTGFRHQPQHF
cdr3_nt: TGTGCCAGCAGTTTTGTCGACACAGGGTTTCGGCATCAGCCCCAGCATTTT

v_call: TRBV5-1
d_call: TRBD1
clone_size: .
j_call: TRBJ1-5
cdr3_aa: CASSLQGGQPQHF
cdr3_nt: TGCGCCAGCAGCTTACAGGGGGGTCAGCCCCAGCATTTT

v_call: TRBV6-5
d_call: TRBD1
clone_size: .
j_call: TRBJ2-7
cdr3_aa: CASRDRDHEQYF
cdr3_nt: TGTGCCAGCAGGGACAGGGACCACGAGCAGTACTTC

v_call: TRBV28
d_call: .
clone_size: .
j_call: TRBJ2-2
cdr3_aa: CASRTSPGEGTGELFF
cdr3_nt: TGTGCCAGCAGGACTTCTCCGGGTGAAGGGACCGGGGAGCTGTTTTTT

v_call: TRBV19
d_call: .
clone_size: few
j_call: TRBJ1-5
cdr3_aa: CATAYRAYSNQPQHF
cdr3_nt: TGTGCCACCGCGTACAGGGCTTATAGCAATCAGCCCCAGCATTTT

v_call: TRBV7-9
d_call: .
clone_size: .
j_call: TRBJ2-1
cdr3_aa: CATGRQANEQFF
cdr3_nt: TGTGCCACCGGGCGGCAGGCCAATGAGCAGTTCTTC

v_call: TRBV6-6
d_call: .
clone_size: .
j_call: TRBJ1-6
cdr3_aa: CASTSNAEGGSPLHF
cdr3_nt: TGTGCCAGCACCTCGAATGCGGAGGGGGGTTCACCCCTCCACTTT

v_call: TRBV18
d_call: TRBD2
clone_size: .
j_call: TRBJ2-1
cdr3_aa: CASSSTSGGMNEQFF
cdr3_nt: TGTGCCAGCTCGTCGACTAGCGGGGGGATGAATGAGCAGTTCTTC

v_call: TRBV19
d_call: .
clone_size: .
j_call: TRBJ2-3
cdr3_aa: CASSNLQGKGTDTQYF
cdr3_nt: TGTGCCAGTAGTAACTTACAGGGAAAGGGTACAGATACGCAGTATTTT

v_call: TRBV7-3
d_call: .
clone_size: once
j_call: TRBJ2-3
cdr3_aa: CASSFTGVPSTDTQYF
cdr3_nt: TGTGCCAGCAGCTTTACCGGGGTGCCTAGCACAGATACGCAGTATTTT